The rows below give T cell receptor beta chains drawn from one sample of a study of blood T cell repertoires in COVID-19. Data came from immunoSEQ multiplex PCR; TCRdb stores just in-frame clones and leaves some out. The sample has about 170,000 clones; about 86% are singletons. Sequencing used peripheral blood. These receptors were obtained from a woman aged 60-70 years with COVID-19, enrolled during active disease. Both conserved end residues are part of each CDR3. The D gene is left open where the match is weak. Size tells how often a clone was seen (once, few, many) or the class of an expanded clone, and some rows leave it out.

.	TRBD1	TRBV29-1	TRBJ2-7	TGCAGCGTCAAAACCAGCTGGGACAGGGGCGAGCAGTACTTC	CSVKTSWDRGEQYF
.	.	TRBV5-1	TRBJ1-1	TGCGCCAGCAGCTTGGGTGGCAGGGGAGAAGCTTTCTTT	CASSLGGRGEAFF
.	TRBD1	TRBV23-1	TRBJ1-6	TGCGCCAGCAGTCAACGCACAGGGGACGGCTATAATTCACCCCTCCACTTT	CASSQRTGDGYNSPLHF
.	.	TRBV28	TRBJ1-6	TGTGCCAGCAGCCTAGGGAAGACAGACCATTCACCCCTCCACTTT	CASSLGKTDHSPLHF
.	TRBD2	TRBV7-7	TRBJ2-5	TGTGCTAGCAGCTCGGGACTAGCGGGAGTATTCGGGACCCAGTACTTC	CASSSGLAGVFGTQYF
.	.	TRBV16	TRBJ1-2	TGTGCCAGCAGCCTACAGGAGGGGTATGGCTACACCTTC	CASSLQEGYGYTF
.	.	TRBV4-3	TRBJ1-2	TGCGCCAGCAGCCGGACACAAAACTATGGCTACACCTTC	CASSRTQNYGYTF
.	TRBD2	TRBV27	TRBJ2-5	TGTGCCAGCAGTTTATCGGGGGGGAAACAAGAGACCCAGTACTTC	CASSLSGGKQETQYF
.	.	TRBV11-3	TRBJ2-1	TGTGCCAGCAGCTTAGGGTTAGGCAGGGGTCTACCCTACAATGAGCAGTTCTTC	CASSLGLGRGLPYNEQFF
.	TRBD1	TRBV5-1	TRBJ1-1	TGCGCCAGCAGGACAGGGGGGGACACTGAAGCTTTCTTT	CASRTGGDTEAFF
.	TRBD2	TRBV27	TRBJ2-7	TGTGCCAGCAGTGGAAGCGGGAGCTCCTACGAGCAGTACTTC	CASSGSGSSYEQYF
few	TRBD1	TRBV27	TRBJ2-7	TGTGCCAGCAGTTCTATCCGACAGGGGTACGAGCAGTACTTC	CASSSIRQGYEQYF
.	TRBD1	TRBV7-3	TRBJ1-1	TGTGCCAGCTCGACAGGGGCAAACACTGAAGCTTTCTTT	CASSTGANTEAFF
.	.	TRBV27	TRBJ2-7	TGTGCCAGCAGCCTACTCCCCTCTAGAGACCAGAGCTTC	CASSLLPSRDQSF
.	TRBD1	TRBV28	TRBJ2-3	TGTGCCAGCAGTTTCTCCGACAGGGATGCGGGTACGCAGTATTTT	CASSFSDRDAGTQYF
.	TRBD2	TRBV10-3	TRBJ2-2	TGTGCCATCAGTGAGCGGGGGGGAATTTCCGGGGAGCTGTTTTTT	CAISERGGISGELFF
.	TRBD1	TRBV7-8	TRBJ1-5	TGTGCCAGCAGCCGGGACAGAAAGCAGCCCCAGCATTTT	CASSRDRKQPQHF
.	TRBD1	TRBV30	TRBJ1-3	TGTGCCTGGGACGACAGGGGTACAGGAAACACCATATATTTT	CAWDDRGTGNTIYF
.	TRBD2	TRBV19	TRBJ2-1	TGTGCCAGTAGTAAAATGGCTAGCGGGTACAATGAGCAGTTCTTC	CASSKMASGYNEQFF
.	TRBD1	TRBV7-9	TRBJ2-7	TGTGCCAGCAGCTTACTGGGACAGGGGGTCCACCAGAGTCTCTACGAGCGGTACTTC	CASSLLGQGVHQSLYERYF
once	.	TRBV12-3/TRBV12-4	TRBJ2-1	TGTGCCAGCAACCAGGGGGGATTCAATGAGCAGTTCTTC	CASNQGGFNEQFF
.	TRBD2	TRBV19	TRBJ2-7	TGTGCCAGTACAACTAGCGGGATCTCCGAGCAGTACTTC	CASTTSGISEQYF
.	.	TRBV10-3	TRBJ2-2	TGTGCCATCAGTGACAGGGGAGCCGGGGAGCTGTTTTTT	CAISDRGAGELFF
.	.	TRBV7-6	TRBJ2-6	TGTGCCAGCAGCCCCAGGACGGGTCAGGGGGGGGCCAACGTCCTGACTTTC	CASSPRTGQGGANVLTF
.	.	TRBV7-9	TRBJ2-7	TGTGCCAGCAGCTTAATAGACTCCGGAACCTACGAGCAGTACTTC	CASSLIDSGTYEQYF
.	TRBD2	TRBV24-1	TRBJ2-3	TGTGCCACCAGTGACCCCCGACTAGCGGGAGGCACAGATACGCAGTATTTT	CATSDPRLAGGTDTQYF
few	TRBD1	TRBV18	TRBJ1-3	TGTGCCAGCTCACCTCCGGGACAGGGCTTCTCTGGAAACACCATATATTTT	CASSPPGQGFSGNTIYF
few	.	TRBV4-3	TRBJ1-3	TGCGCCAGCAGCCAAGGCAGGGGACCTGGAAACACCATATATTTT	CASSQGRGPGNTIYF
.	TRBD2	TRBV3-1/TRBV3-2	TRBJ2-1	TGTGCCAGCAGCCGGACTAGCGGGGGAGGGCATGAGCAGTTCTTC	CASSRTSGGGHEQFF
.	TRBD1	TRBV4-1	TRBJ1-5	TGCGCCAGCAGCCAAACCCGGGACAGGGGGCGCGGCAATCAGCCCCAGCATTTT	CASSQTRDRGRGNQPQHF
.	TRBD2	TRBV7-8	TRBJ2-3	TGTGCCAGCAGCTTCCTAGCGGGAGTGGGCACAGATACGCAGTATTTT	CASSFLAGVGTDTQYF
.	.	TRBV30	TRBJ2-7	TGTGCCTGGAGTGTACGGCACAGGGACTACGAGCAGTACTTC	CAWSVRHRDYEQYF
.	TRBD2	TRBV5-1	TRBJ2-2	TGCGCCAGCGGCGGGACTAGCGCCGGGGAGCTGTTTTTT	CASGGTSAGELFF
.	TRBD2	TRBV5-3	TRBJ2-1	TGTGCCAGAAGCTCCGGACTAGCGGGAGTCGGGAGTTGTGAGCAGTTCTTC	CARSSGLAGVGSCEQFF
.	TRBD1	TRBV9	TRBJ2-7	TGTGCCAGCAGCGGAGGTGGGACAGGGGGCAACAACGAGCAGTACTTC	CASSGGGTGGNNEQYF
.	.	TRBV9	TRBJ2-5	TGTGCCAGCAGTGCCGAGGAGACCCAGTACTTC	CASSAEETQYF
few	.	TRBV27	TRBJ1-5	TGTGCCAGCAGTTCCCAGTACCTCAATCAGCCCCAGCATTTT	CASSSQYLNQPQHF
.	TRBD2	TRBV19	TRBJ2-2	TGTGCCAGTAGCAGACTAGCGGGAGGGTTAACCGGGGAGCTGTTTTTT	CASSRLAGGLTGELFF
.	.	TRBV19	TRBJ2-2	TGTGCCAGTAGGCAGGGGTGGTTAGACACCGGGGAGCTGTTTTTT	CASRQGWLDTGELFF
.	.	TRBV4-3	TRBJ2-7	TGCGCCAGCAGCCAAGGAGGGAGCCCCCTCTACGAGCAGTACTTC	CASSQGGSPLYEQYF
.	TRBD2	TRBV7-9	TRBJ2-1	TGTGCCAGCAGACTTACTAGCGGGAGCTCCTCCTACAATGAGCAGTTCTTC	CASRLTSGSSSYNEQFF
.	TRBD1	TRBV11-2	TRBJ1-6	TGTGCCAGCAGCGACCTCATCGGGACAGGGTATAATTCACCCCTCCACTTT	CASSDLIGTGYNSPLHF
.	.	TRBV19	TRBJ1-1	TGTGCCAGCACCCGACCTGGGACTATGAACACTGAAGCTTTCTTT	CASTRPGTMNTEAFF
once	TRBD2	TRBV7-2	TRBJ2-5	TGTGCCAGCAGCCTTGGGACTAGCGGGAGTTCGGAGACCCAGTACTTC	CASSLGTSGSSETQYF
.	TRBD2	TRBV11-2	TRBJ2-7	TGTGCCAGCAGCGCTACTAGCGGGTCTTCCTACGAGCAGTACTTC	CASSATSGSSYEQYF
.	.	TRBV7-3	TRBJ1-1	TGTGCCAGCAGCTTACGATCAGGGATTAACACTGAAGCTTTCTTT	CASSLRSGINTEAFF
.	.	TRBV7-9	TRBJ2-5	TGTGCCAGCAGCTTAGGGACAGCCCAAGAGACCCAGTACTTC	CASSLGTAQETQYF
.	.	TRBV27	TRBJ1-6	TGTGCCAGCAGTTACGGTACGGGTAATTCACCCCTCCACTTT	CASSYGTGNSPLHF
.	.	TRBV9	TRBJ2-7	TGTGCCAGCAGCGTAGACCCCGCCGCGGCCAACGAGCAGTACTTC	CASSVDPAAANEQYF
.	TRBD1	TRBV12-3/TRBV12-4	TRBJ1-6	TGTGCCAGCAGAACAGGGGGTTCACCCCTCCACTTT	CASRTGGSPLHF
.	TRBD2	TRBV6-2/TRBV6-3	TRBJ2-3	TGTGCCAGCAGTTACTCTCTAGCGGGAGGTCTTACAGATACGCAGTATTTT	CASSYSLAGGLTDTQYF
.	TRBD1	TRBV25-1	TRBJ1-3	TGTGCCAGCAGTGCAAGCGATGGGGACAGAGGAAACACCATATATTTT	CASSASDGDRGNTIYF
.	.	TRBV11-3	TRBJ2-7	TGTGCCAGCAGGTTGGCTGCGGGGGAGCAGTACTTC	CASRLAAGEQYF
.	TRBD2	TRBV12-5	TRBJ2-3	TGTGCTAGTGCACCCGCGGGGAGCGGGGCTAGCACAGATACGCAGTATTTT	CASAPAGSGASTDTQYF
.	TRBD1	TRBV5-4	TRBJ1-3	TGTGCCAGCAGCTCACTAGGGACAGGGGACTCTGGAAACACCATATATTTT	CASSSLGTGDSGNTIYF
.	TRBD1	TRBV6-5	TRBJ2-7	TGTGCCAGCAGTTCCCGAAGGGGGCAAGCAGGCGAGCAGTACTTC	CASSSRRGQAGEQYF
.	.	TRBV7-2	TRBJ2-7	TGTGCCAGCAGCTTATTACAGGGAAGCTCCTACGAGCAGTACTTC	CASSLLQGSSYEQYF
.	.	TRBV28	TRBJ1-2	TGTGCCGCCACCGGGGGGGCTACTGACTATGGCTACACCTTC	CAATGGATDYGYTF
.	.	TRBV21-1	TRBJ2-4	TGTGCCAGCAGGACCCACGGGGCCAAAAACATTCAGTACTTC	CASRTHGAKNIQYF
.	.	TRBV4-2	TRBJ2-3	TGTGCCAGCAGCCAAGGGGCGGATACGCAGTATTTT	CASSQGADTQYF